These 15 T cell receptor beta chains share one sample of origin, sequenced in a study of T cells in Graves' hyperthyroidism and ophthalmopathy. Amplified TCR beta CDR3 regions came from RNA transcripts. TCR CDR3 regions were first amplified by RT-PCR with HTBI primers. Using its own MiXCR run on the multiplex PCR reads, TCRdb lists one record per CDR3 protein. The sample records some 570,000 distinct CDR3 sequences, 12% to 15% being singletons. The sequencing input was blood. These receptors were collected from a woman aged 18-30 years with Graves' ophthalmopathy.

This clonotype was seen at least ten times. The chain is built from TRBV10-3 and TRBJ1-2; weak D call: TRBD1 (5 bases). V lost 2 bases and J 8 bases, leaving 15 bases between the germline ends. The CDR3 runs 14 residues. Germline CDR1 and CDR2: ENHRY and SYGVKD. The CDR3 nucleotides are TGTGCCATCAGTGAGCGCGGGCAGGGTTGGGGCTACACCTTC. Amino acids: CAISERGQGWGYTF.

The V gene is TRBV4-2, the J gene TRBJ1-2; perhaps TRBD1 as D (6 bases). CDR1 and CDR2 (germline): LGHNA, YNFKEQ. Trimming removed 0 bases from V and 2 bases from J, with 13 bases in between. This CDR3 is built from 16 residues. The CDR3 here is CASSQDYRELNYGYTF. DNA for the CDR3: TGTGCCAGCAGCCAAGATTACAGGGAACTGAACTATGGCTACACCTTC.

This chain uses TRBV20-1 with TRBJ2-7, with 13 positions matching TRBD2. J gave up 3 bases and V 3 bases, and 2 bases lay outside the gene matches. From germline, CDR1 is DFQATT and CDR2 SNEGSKA (reference sequence). The CDR3 loop spans 14 amino acids. CDR3 in amino acids: CSARGLAGLYEQYF. For the CDR3, the DNA is TGCAGTGCTAGGGGACTAGCGGGGCTCTACGAGCAGTACTTC.

The chain uses TRBV20-1 and TRBJ1-1, with D maybe TRBD1 (5 bases). Trimming cost V 3 bases and J 0 bases, with 11 bases left between them. The CDR3 is made up of 14 amino acids. The V gene's germline CDR1 is DFQATT and CDR2 SNEGSKA (reference sequence). The CDR3: CSARGLGMNTEAFF. As DNA, the CDR3 is TGCAGTGCTAGGGGACTTGGCATGAACACTGAAGCTTTCTTT.

The table lists this clonotype with many counts. CDR3 nucleotides: TGTGCCAGCAGTTTTCGGGGGTCGGGCACCGGGGAGCTGTTTTTT. Protein product: CASSFRGSGTGELFF. The J gene is TRBJ2-2, the V gene TRBV12-3 or TRBV12-4; D perhaps matches TRBD2 (6 bases). Trimming removed 3 bases at V and 4 bases at J, with 12 bases between. The CDR3 extends over 15 amino acids.

In this sample, this clonotype turned up a few times. V gene TRBV7-8 combines with J gene TRBJ2-3; D is perhaps TRBD2 (5 bases). V was trimmed by 2 bases and J by 2 bases, leaving 8 bases between them. Germline loops: CDR1 SGHVS, CDR2 FQNEAQ. This CDR3 has 14 residues. The CDR3 loop reads CASSLFGNTDTQYF. CDR3 DNA sequence: TGTGCCAGCAGCTTATTCGGGAACACAGATACGCAGTATTTT.

This clonotype has at least ten counts. This chain joins TRBV12-3 or TRBV12-4 and TRBJ1-1; D is undetermined. The CDR3 totals 14 residues. Trimming took 7 bases from V and 0 from J, leaving 12 bases between them. The CDR3 loop is CASTSHGMNTEAFF. The CDR3 DNA follows: TGTGCCAGCACCTCCCACGGCATGAACACTGAAGCTTTCTTT.

The gene calls are TRBV6-5 and TRBJ1-1; D possibly corresponds to TRBD1 (6 bases). V shed 0 bases and J shed 3 bases, with 14 bases lying between them. Germline loops: CDR1 MNHEY, CDR2 SVGAGI. The CDR3 totals 16 residues. The CDR3 here is CASSYSGGAGDTEAFF. The DNA for the CDR3 is TGTGCCAGCAGTTACTCAGGAGGGGCAGGGGACACTGAAGCTTTCTTT.

This CDR3 is CASSLLAGHSSEKLFF. The CDR3, as DNA: TGCGCCAGCAGCCTCCTGGCGGGACACTCTTCTGAAAAACTGTTTTTT. The chain combines TRBV4-3 with TRBJ1-4; possibly TRBD1 for D (6 bases). CDR1 LGHNA and CDR2 YSLEER come from the germline V gene. This CDR3 contains 16 residues. The ends were cut back, 4 bases at V and 7 bases at J, with 19 bases in the middle.

In its sample, this clonotype was seen many times. This chain joins TRBV20-1 and TRBJ2-7, with 12 bases aligning to TRBD2. Germline CDR1 is DFQATT and CDR2 is SNEGSKA (reference sequence). Trimming took 3 bases from V and 4 from J; bases not matched to a gene: 4. The CDR3 totals 14 residues. DNA for the CDR3: TGCAGTGCTAGCCCTACTAGCGGGAGGTACGAGCAGTACTTC. Its protein is CSASPTSGRYEQYF.

This clonotype was detected many times. The rearrangement links TRBV5-1 to TRBJ2-2, with D tentatively TRBD2 (5 bases). Trimming pared 4 bases from V and 3 bases from J, leaving 16 bases between. The CDR3 has 16 amino acids. Germline V lookup: CDR1 SGHRS, CDR2 YFSETQ. The CDR3: CASSPRVGQDTGELFF. The CDR3 DNA sequence: TGCGCCAGCAGCCCGAGGGTAGGGCAGGACACCGGGGAGCTGTTTTTT.

This clonotype was picked up many times. The rearrangement joins TRBV30 to TRBJ2-5; the D is unclear. Germline V gene lookup returns CDR1 GTSNPN and CDR2 SVGIG (reference sequence). The CDR3 loop spans 12 amino acids. Trimming removed 4 bases from V and 12 bases from J, with 18 bases in between. The CDR3, as DNA: TGTGCCTGGAACCTCCGGAGCCCTGTGAAGTACTTC. Translation gives CAWNLRSPVKYF.

In this sample, this clonotype turned up many times. V and J are TRBV7-2 and TRBJ2-3, with unresolved D. V gave up 5 bases and J gave up 0 bases, with 15 bases separating them. Germline CDR1 is SGHTA and CDR2 is FQGNSA. This CDR3 comprises 16 residues. CDR3 sequence (DNA): TGTGCCAGCAGCCCCTTCCGGGTAACTAGCACAGATACGCAGTATTTT. Amino acids: CASSPFRVTSTDTQYF.

This clonotype was recorded many times. This chain joins TRBV7-2 and TRBJ1-5, with 7 positions matching TRBD1. CDR1 is SGHTA and CDR2 is FQGNSA in the germline V gene. The CDR3 runs to 14 residues. The V segment lost 4 bases and the J segment 2 bases; nucleotides outside the gene matches: 2. DNA for the CDR3: TGTGCCAGCAGCTCCGACAGGGGCAATCAGCCCCAGCATTTT. This gives the protein CASSSDRGNQPQHF.

This clonotype was counted at least ten times. V is TRBV3-1 and J is TRBJ2-7; no reliable D call. Germline CDR1 reads LGHDT; CDR2 reads YNNKEL (reference sequence). CDR3 length: 15 residues. V was trimmed by 0 bases and J by 1 base, leaving 10 bases between them. CDR3 amino acids: CASSQDPTHSYEQYF. CDR3 in DNA: TGTGCCAGCAGCCAAGACCCTACCCATTCCTACGAGCAGTACTTC.